This entry features one T cell receptor (beta chain) sequence. The time point is: pre-sensitization, week 0. Noted treatment: therapeutic diphenylcyclopropenone sensitization with weekly scalp DPC. V was trimmed by 1 base and J by 0 bases, leaving 25 bases between them. This CDR3 contains 22 residues. Germline loops: CDR1 MGHDK, CDR2 SYGVNS. This record belongs to a study of human T cells and chemical hapten exposure. Using its own MiXCR run on the RACE reads, TCRdb lists one record per CDR3 protein. Among about 87,000 distinct CDR3 sequences listed, roughly 9.1% were seen once. The TCR comes from a woman between 40 and 55 years old with alopecia areata. Some clones in this sample may be carry-over from other donors' samples. V usage is TRBV25-1 and J usage is TRBJ2-6, with a possible D match to TRBD2 (6 bases). The sample was whole blood, taken in connection with sensitization to the hapten diphenylcyclopropenone (DPC). CDR3 in amino acids: CASSELSVAGGPQSSGANVLTF. CDR3 DNA sequence: TGTGCCAGCAGTGAATTATCGGTTGCCGGGGGACCTCAGAGCTCTGGGGCCAACGTCCTGACTTTC.